Described below is a single TCR beta chain sequence and its context. Germline-derived CDR1 and CDR2 are SGHRS and YFSETQ. The CDR3 spans 18 residues. V shed 6 bases, J shed 3 bases, and the junction held 10 bases outside the gene matches. Using immunoSEQ multiplex PCR, the repertoire was profiled, and TCRdb retains in-frame clones only, with some absent. The repertoire holds about 1.5 million clones, with under 99% as singletons. The data were taken from a study of shared clonotypes between healthy human individuals. The sample comprised naive CD4+ T cells sorted from blood. Subset in this sample: CD45RA+ positively selected. The chain has TRBV5-1 and TRBJ2-3; TRBD2 matches 16 bases. The receptor was derived from a man aged 30 to 45 in good health. The CDR3 nucleotides read TGCGCCAGCAACTCGGGACTAGCGGGAGGGCGTGGGACAGATACGCAGTATTTT. Translating gives CASNSGLAGGRGTDTQYF.